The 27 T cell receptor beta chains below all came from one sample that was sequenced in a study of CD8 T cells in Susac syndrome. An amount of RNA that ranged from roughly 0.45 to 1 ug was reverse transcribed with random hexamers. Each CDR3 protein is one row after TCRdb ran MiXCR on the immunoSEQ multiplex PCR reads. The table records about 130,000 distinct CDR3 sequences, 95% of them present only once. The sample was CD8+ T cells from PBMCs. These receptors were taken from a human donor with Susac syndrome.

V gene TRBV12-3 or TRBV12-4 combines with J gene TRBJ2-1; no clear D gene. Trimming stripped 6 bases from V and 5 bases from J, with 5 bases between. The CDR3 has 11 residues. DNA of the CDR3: TGTGCCAGCAGCTACAACAATGAGCAGTTCTTC. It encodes CASSYNNEQFF.

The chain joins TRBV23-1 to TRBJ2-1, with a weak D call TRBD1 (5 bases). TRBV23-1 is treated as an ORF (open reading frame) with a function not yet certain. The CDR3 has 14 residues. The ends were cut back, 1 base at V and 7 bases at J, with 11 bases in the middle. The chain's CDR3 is CASSQYLGQNEQFF. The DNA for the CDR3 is TGCGCCAGCAGTCAATATCTGGGGCAGAATGAGCAGTTCTTC.

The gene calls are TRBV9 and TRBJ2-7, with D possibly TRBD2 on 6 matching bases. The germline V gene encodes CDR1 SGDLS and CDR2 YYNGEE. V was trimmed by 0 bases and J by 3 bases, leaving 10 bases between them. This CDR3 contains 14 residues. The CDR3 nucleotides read TGTGCCAGCAGCGTAGATCTCGGGGGCTACGAGCAGTACTTC. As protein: CASSVDLGGYEQYF.

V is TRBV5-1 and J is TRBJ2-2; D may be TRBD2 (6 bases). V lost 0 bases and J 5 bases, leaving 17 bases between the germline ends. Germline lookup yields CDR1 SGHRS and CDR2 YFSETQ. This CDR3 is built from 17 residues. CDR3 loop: CASSLGTGTSLTGELFF. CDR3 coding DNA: TGCGCCAGCAGCTTGGGGACCGGGACTTCACTTACCGGGGAGCTGTTTTTT.

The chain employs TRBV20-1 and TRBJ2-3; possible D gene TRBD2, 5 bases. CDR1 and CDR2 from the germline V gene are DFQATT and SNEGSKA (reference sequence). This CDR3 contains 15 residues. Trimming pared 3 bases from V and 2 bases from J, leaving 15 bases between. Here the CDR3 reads CSARDGNPYTDTQYF. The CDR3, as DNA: TGCAGTGCTAGGGACGGGAATCCTTACACAGATACGCAGTATTTT.

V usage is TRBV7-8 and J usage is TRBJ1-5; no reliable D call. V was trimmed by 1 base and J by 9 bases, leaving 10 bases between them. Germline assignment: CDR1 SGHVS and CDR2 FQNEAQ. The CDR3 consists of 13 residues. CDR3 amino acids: CASSLGSTWPQHF. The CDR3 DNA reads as TGTGCCAGCAGCTTAGGGTCCACTTGGCCCCAGCATTTT.

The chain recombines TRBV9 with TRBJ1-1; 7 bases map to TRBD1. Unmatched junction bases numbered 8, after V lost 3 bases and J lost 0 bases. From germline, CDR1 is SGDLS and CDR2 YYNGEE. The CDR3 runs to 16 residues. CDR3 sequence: CASSGGGQLMNTEAFF. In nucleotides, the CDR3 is TGTGCCAGCAGCGGAGGGGGACAGTTAATGAACACTGAAGCTTTCTTT.

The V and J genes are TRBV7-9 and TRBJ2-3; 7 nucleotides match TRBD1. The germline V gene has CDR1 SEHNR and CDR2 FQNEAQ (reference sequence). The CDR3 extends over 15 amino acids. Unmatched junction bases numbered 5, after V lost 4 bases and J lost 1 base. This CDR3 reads CASSSRDRRTDTQYF. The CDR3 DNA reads TGTGCCAGCAGCTCCCGGGACAGACGCACAGATACGCAGTATTTT.

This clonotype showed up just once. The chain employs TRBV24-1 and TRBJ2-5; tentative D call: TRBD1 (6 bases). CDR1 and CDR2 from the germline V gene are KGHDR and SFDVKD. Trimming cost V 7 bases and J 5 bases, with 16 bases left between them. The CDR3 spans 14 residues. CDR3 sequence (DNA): TGTGCCACCAGCCCCCCCTCAGGGGATGAGACCCAGTACTTC. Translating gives CATSPPSGDETQYF.

The CDR3 spells CATSDGGGPEAFF. CDR3 bases: TGTGCCACCAGTGATGGGGGGGGCCCTGAAGCTTTCTTT. The chain links TRBV24-1 to TRBJ1-1; a weak D match, TRBD1 (6 bases). This CDR3 has 13 amino acids. The germline V gene has CDR1 KGHDR and CDR2 SFDVKD. V was pared by 3 bases and J by 6 bases, with 10 bases between.

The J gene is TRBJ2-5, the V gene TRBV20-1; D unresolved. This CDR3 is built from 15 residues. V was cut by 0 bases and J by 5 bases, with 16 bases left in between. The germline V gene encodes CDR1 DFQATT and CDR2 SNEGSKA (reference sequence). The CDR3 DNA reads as TGCAGTGCTAGAGATCTCGGCCAGCTAGGGGAGACCCAGTACTTC. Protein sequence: CSARDLGQLGETQYF.

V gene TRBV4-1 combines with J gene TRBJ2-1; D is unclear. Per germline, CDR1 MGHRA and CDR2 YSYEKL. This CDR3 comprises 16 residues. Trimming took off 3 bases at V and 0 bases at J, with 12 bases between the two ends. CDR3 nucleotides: TGCGCCAGCAGCCAGCAAAGCCGGGTCTCCTACAATGAGCAGTTCTTC. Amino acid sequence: CASSQQSRVSYNEQFF.

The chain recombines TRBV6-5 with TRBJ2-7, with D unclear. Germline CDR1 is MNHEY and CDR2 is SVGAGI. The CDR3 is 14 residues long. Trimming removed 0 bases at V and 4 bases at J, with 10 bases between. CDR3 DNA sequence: TGTGCCAGCAGTTACTCCCCGAGTCTATACGAGCAGTACTTC. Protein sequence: CASSYSPSLYEQYF.

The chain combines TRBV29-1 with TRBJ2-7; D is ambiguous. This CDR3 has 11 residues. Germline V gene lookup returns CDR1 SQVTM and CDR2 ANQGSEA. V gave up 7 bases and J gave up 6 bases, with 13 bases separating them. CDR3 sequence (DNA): TGCAGCGCCACAGTCTCCCTCGAGCAGTACTTC. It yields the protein CSATVSLEQYF.

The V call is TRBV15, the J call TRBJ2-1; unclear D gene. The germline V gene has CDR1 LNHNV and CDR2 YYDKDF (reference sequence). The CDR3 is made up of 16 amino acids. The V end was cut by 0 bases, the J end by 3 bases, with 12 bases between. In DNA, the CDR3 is TGTGCCACCAGCAGAGAGCAAGGCCCCATCTACAATGAGCAGTTCTTC. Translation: CATSREQGPIYNEQFF.

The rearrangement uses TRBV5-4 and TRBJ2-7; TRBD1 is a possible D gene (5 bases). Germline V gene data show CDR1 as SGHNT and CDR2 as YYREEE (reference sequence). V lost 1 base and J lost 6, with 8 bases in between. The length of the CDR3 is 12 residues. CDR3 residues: CASSLTQGEQYF. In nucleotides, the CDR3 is TGTGCCAGCAGCTTGACGCAGGGCGAGCAGTACTTC.

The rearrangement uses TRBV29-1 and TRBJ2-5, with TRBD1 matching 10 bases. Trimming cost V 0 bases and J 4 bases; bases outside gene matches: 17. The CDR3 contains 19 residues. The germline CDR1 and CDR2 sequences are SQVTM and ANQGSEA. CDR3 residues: CSVEELDWVTGGLGETQYF. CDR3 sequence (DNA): TGCAGCGTTGAAGAATTGGATTGGGTGACAGGGGGCCTAGGAGAGACCCAGTACTTC. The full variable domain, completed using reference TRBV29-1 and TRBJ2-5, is SAVISQKPSRDICQRGTSLTIQCQVDSQVTMMFWYRQQPGQSLTLIATANQGSEATYESGFVIDKFPISRPNLTFSTLTVSNMSPEDSSIYLCSVEELDWVTGGLGETQYFGPGTRLLVL.

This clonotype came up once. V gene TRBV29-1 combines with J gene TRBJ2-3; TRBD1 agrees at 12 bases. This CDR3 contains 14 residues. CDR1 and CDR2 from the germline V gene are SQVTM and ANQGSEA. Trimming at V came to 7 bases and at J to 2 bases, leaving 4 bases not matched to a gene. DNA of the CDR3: TGCAGCGCCGGGACAGGGGGCCCCACAGATACGCAGTATTTT. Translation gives CSAGTGGPTDTQYF.

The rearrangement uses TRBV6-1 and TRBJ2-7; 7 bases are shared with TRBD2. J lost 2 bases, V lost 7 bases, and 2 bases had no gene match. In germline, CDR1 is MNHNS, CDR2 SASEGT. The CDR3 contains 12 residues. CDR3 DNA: TGTGCCAGCATGGGGGGGGCCTACGAGCAGTACTTC. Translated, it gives CASMGGAYEQYF.

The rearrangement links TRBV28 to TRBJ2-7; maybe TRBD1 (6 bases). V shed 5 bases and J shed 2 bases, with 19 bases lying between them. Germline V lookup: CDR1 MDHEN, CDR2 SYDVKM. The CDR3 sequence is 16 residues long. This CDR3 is CASSPHQTGLTYEQYF. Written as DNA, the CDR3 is TGTGCCAGCAGTCCTCATCAAACAGGGTTAACCTACGAGCAGTACTTC. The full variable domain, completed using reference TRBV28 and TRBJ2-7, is DVKVTQSSRYLVKRTGEKVFLECVQDMDHENMFWYRQDPGLGLRLIYFSYDVKMKEKGDIPEGYSVSREKKERFSLILESASTNQTSMYLCASSPHQTGLTYEQYFGPGTRLTVT.

DNA of the CDR3: TGTGCCAGCAGTTTAACCTGGACAGCTAACTATGGCTACACCTTC. It encodes CASSLTWTANYGYTF. J is TRBJ1-2 and V is TRBV27; D may be TRBD1 (6 bases). Trimming shortened V by 2 bases and J by 0 bases, and 10 bases separated the two germline ends. The CDR3 has 15 residues. Germline V gene lookup returns CDR1 MNHEY and CDR2 SMNVEV (reference sequence).

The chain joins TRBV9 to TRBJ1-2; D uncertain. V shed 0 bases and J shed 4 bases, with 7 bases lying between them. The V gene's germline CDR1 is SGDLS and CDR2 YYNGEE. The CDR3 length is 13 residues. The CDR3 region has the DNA TGTGCCAGCAGCGTAGCGGCAGCCTATGGCTACACCTTC. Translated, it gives CASSVAAAYGYTF.

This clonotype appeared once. The CDR3 region has the DNA TGTGCCAGCAGCTTAGACGGCCGGGCTGAAGCTTTCTTT. It specifies CASSLDGRAEAFF. The rearrangement links TRBV7-6 to TRBJ1-1, with D unresolved. Germline-derived CDR1 and CDR2 are SGHVS and FNYEAQ. CDR3 length equals 13 residues. Trimming cost V 1 base and J 6 bases, with 9 bases left between them.

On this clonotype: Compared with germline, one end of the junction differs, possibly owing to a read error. CDR3 residues: CASSLGFFRDTSSGELFF. The CDR3 DNA sequence: TGTGCTAGCAGCTTAGGTTTCTTTCGGGACACATCATCCGGGGAGCTGTTTTTT. The V and J genes are TRBV7-7 and TRBJ2-2, with D tentatively TRBD1 (6 bases). This CDR3 spans 18 amino acids. The V gene's germline CDR1 is SSHAT and CDR2 FNYEAQ (reference sequence).

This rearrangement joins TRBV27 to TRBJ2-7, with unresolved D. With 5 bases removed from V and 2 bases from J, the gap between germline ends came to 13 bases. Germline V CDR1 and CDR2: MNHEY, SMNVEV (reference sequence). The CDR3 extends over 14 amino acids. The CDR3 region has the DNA TGTGCCAGCAGTCCACTGGTTGAACCCTACGAGCAGTACTTC. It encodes CASSPLVEPYEQYF.

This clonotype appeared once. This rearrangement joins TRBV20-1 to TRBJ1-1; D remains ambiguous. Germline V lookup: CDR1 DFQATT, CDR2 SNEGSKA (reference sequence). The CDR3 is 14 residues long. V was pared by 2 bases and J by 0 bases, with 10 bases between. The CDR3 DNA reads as TGCAGTGCTAGAAACAGCTCCATGAACACTGAAGCTTTCTTT. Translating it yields CSARNSSMNTEAFF.

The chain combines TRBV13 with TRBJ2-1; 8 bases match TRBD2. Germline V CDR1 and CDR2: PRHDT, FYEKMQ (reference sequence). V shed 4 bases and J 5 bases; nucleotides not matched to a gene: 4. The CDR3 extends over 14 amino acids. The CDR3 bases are TGTGCCAGCAGCTGGGGGACTAGTCACAATGAGCAGTTCTTC. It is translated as CASSWGTSHNEQFF.